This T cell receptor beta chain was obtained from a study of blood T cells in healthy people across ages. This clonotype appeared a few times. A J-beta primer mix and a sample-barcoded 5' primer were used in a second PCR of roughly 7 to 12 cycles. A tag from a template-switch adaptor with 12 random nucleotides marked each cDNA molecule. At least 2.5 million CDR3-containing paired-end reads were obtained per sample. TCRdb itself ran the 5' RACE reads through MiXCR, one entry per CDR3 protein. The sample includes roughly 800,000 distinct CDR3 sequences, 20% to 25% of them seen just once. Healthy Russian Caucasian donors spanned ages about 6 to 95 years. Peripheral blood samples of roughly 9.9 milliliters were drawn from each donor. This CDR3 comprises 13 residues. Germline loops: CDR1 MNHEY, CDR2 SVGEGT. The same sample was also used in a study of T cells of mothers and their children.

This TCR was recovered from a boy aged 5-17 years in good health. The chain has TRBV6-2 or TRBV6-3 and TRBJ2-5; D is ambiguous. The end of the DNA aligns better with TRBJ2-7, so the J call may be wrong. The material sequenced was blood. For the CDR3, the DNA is TGTGCCAGCAGCAACCGGGCCATTGGCGAGCAGTACTTC. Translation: CASSNRAIGEQYF.